This TCR beta chain was sequenced in a study of response to subunit inactivated influenza vaccine. TCRdb passed the RT-PCR reads through MiXCR, listing each CDR3 protein once. The sample records hundreds of thousands of distinct CDR3 sequences, approximately 18% being singletons. The CDR3 has 16 residues. Deletions cut 6 bases from V and 5 bases from J, with 22 bases between. CDR1 MDHEN and CDR2 SYDVKM come from the germline V gene. Broader study findings: New T cells are recruited in small numbers by each seasonal influenza vaccination, according to the authors' suggestion.

Turning to this clonotype: Antigen unknown.

This clonotype was obtained from a man aged 45-65 years who received an inactivated influenza vaccine. V and J are TRBV28 and TRBJ2-5; D perhaps matches TRBD2 (6 bases). The input for sequencing was PBMCs from blood, taken around 5 days after vaccination. The chain's CDR3 is CASSPNGGTFRETQYF. The CDR3 DNA is TGTGCCAGCAGCCCCAACGGGGGTACTTTTCGCGAGACCCAGTACTTC.